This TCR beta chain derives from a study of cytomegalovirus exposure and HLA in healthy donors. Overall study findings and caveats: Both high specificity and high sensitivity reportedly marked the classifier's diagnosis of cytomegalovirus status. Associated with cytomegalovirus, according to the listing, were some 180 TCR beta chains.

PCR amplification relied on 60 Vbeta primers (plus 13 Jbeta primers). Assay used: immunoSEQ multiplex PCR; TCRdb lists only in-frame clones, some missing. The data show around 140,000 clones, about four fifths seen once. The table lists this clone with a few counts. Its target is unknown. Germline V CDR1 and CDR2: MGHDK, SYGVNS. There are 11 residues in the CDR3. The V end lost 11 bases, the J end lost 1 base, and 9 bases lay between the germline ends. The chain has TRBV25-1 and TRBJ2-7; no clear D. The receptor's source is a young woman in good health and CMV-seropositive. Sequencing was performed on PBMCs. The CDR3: CASGRSYEQYF. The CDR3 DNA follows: TGTGCCTCCGGTCGGTCCTACGAGCAGTACTTC.